The subject of this entry is one T cell receptor beta chain. Per germline, CDR1 GTSNPN and CDR2 SVGIG (reference sequence). CDR3 length: 14 residues. Trimming cost V 3 bases and J 2 bases, with 11 bases left between them. The data are from a study of blood T cell repertoires in COVID-19. Clones were sequenced by immunoSEQ multiplex PCR, and TCRdb holds only the in-frame ones, with some missing. The table has tens of thousands of clones, roughly nine tenths seen once. The V and J genes are TRBV30 and TRBJ1-5; possibly TRBD1 for D (6 bases). Material for sequencing was peripheral blood. This TCR was sampled from a man aged 50-59 years with COVID-19, enrolled during active disease. The CDR3 DNA sequence: TGTGCCTGGAGCAAACAGGGTGGCAATCAGCCCCAGCATTTT. This gives the protein CAWSKQGGNQPQHF.